A selection of T cell receptor beta chains follows, all from one sample in a study of blood T cells in healthy people across ages. TCRdb used MiXCR to reprocess the 5' RACE reads, holding one entry per CDR3 protein. In the table there are about 1.4 million distinct CDR3 sequences, roughly 59% of which are singletons. The material sequenced was blood. The receptors here all came from a man younger than 30 in good health. Both conserved end residues are part of each CDR3. A D gene is named only where the DNA matches it firmly. Some rows have no size entry. The others give once, few or many, or a class for an expanded clone.

d_gene	v_gene	abundance	j_gene	CDR3nt	CDR3aa
TRBD1	TRBV4-3	once	TRBJ2-3	TGCGCCAGCAGCCTACGACAGGGCCGCACAGATACGCAGTATTTT	CASSLRQGRTDTQYF
.	TRBV4-1	.	TRBJ1-6	TGCGCCAGCAGCCAAGATATGGGGGGGGATTCACCCCTCCACTTT	CASSQDMGGDSPLHF
.	TRBV14	.	TRBJ2-3	TGTGCCAGCAGCCCCCAAGACAGCGTCACAGATACGCAGTATTTT	CASSPQDSVTDTQYF
TRBD1	TRBV4-1	.	TRBJ1-2	TGCGCTACAGGGGGGCAGCAGGGCTATGGCTACACCTTC	CATGGQQGYGYTF
.	TRBV25-1	few	TRBJ2-7	TGTGCCAGCAGTGAATCGTCCGCCTACGAGCAGTACTTC	CASSESSAYEQYF
TRBD1	TRBV20-1	.	TRBJ1-5	TGCAGTGCTAGATCCGGACAGGCCAATCAGCCCCAGCATTTT	CSARSGQANQPQHF
.	TRBV6-2/TRBV6-3	.	TRBJ2-4	TGTGCCAGCAGTTTTGGGGGGCCGATCTACAATGAGCAGTACTTC	CASSFGGPIYNEQYF
.	TRBV11-3	.	TRBJ2-2	TGTGCCAGCAGCCTCAATAGAACCGGGGAGCTGTTTTTT	CASSLNRTGELFF
.	TRBV6-7	.	TRBJ1-3	TGTGCCAGCAGCCCGGATAACGGGAAACAGGGAATAGTGGCTGGAAACACCATATATTTT	CASSPDNGKQGIVAGNTIYF
TRBD1	TRBV12-3/TRBV12-4	.	TRBJ1-6	TGTGCCAGCAGTTTAGGCTTATTACCCGACAGGGACGGTTCACCCCTCCACTTT	CASSLGLLPDRDGSPLHF
.	TRBV25-1	.	TRBJ1-4	TGTGCCAGCAGTGAATACGTAGGGCGGGAGGAAAAACTGTTTTTT	CASSEYVGREEKLFF
.	TRBV2	few	TRBJ2-5	TGTGCCAGCAGTGGCGTGAGGGGCCCAACTAGGGAGACCCAGTACTTC	CASSGVRGPTRETQYF
.	TRBV4-3	.	TRBJ1-2	TGCGCCAGCAGCCAAGATAGGGACCGCCTCGGGTATGGCTACACCTTC	CASSQDRDRLGYGYTF
.	TRBV15	.	TRBJ2-1	TGTGCCACCAGCAGTCTCAGCCGGGGGCCCTACAATGAGCAGTTCTTC	CATSSLSRGPYNEQFF
TRBD2	TRBV4-2	.	TRBJ2-3	TGTGCCAGCAGCCAAGGACTCGCGGGGGAACTAGATACGCAGTATTTT	CASSQGLAGELDTQYF
.	TRBV6-1	.	TRBJ2-3	TGTGCCAGCAGTTTCACCTCTAGCTTCTCCACAGATACGCAGTATTTT	CASSFTSSFSTDTQYF
.	TRBV12-3/TRBV12-4	few	TRBJ1-2	TGTGCCAGCACGTACGGCAGCTCGGGCTACACCTTC	CASTYGSSGYTF
TRBD1	TRBV7-9	.	TRBJ2-7	TGTGCCAGCAGCCCCTCGACAGGGCAGATCTACGAGCAGTACTTC	CASSPSTGQIYEQYF
.	TRBV29-1	few	TRBJ2-7	TGCAGCGTTTCTTGGTCCTACGAGCAGTACTTC	CSVSWSYEQYF
.	TRBV10-3	.	TRBJ2-5	TGTGTCATCGGCGGAAATAGCGGACAAGAGACCCAGTACTTC	CVIGGNSGQETQYF
.	TRBV28	.	TRBJ1-4	TGTGCCAGCAGTTTACATCTGGGAGCCAGTAATGAAAAACTGTTTTTT	CASSLHLGASNEKLFF
.	TRBV12-3/TRBV12-4	.	TRBJ2-4	TGTGCCAGCAGTCCCGGGACGGTTAAAAACATTCAGTACTTC	CASSPGTVKNIQYF
.	TRBV20-1	.	TRBJ2-3	TGCAGTGCTATACAGGGTACAGATACGCAGTATTTT	CSAIQGTDTQYF
TRBD2	TRBV6-1	few	TRBJ2-1	TGTGCCAGCAGACGCGCCGGGACTAGCGTTTGGGTAAGCTACAATGAGCAGTTCTTC	CASRRAGTSVWVSYNEQFF
TRBD1	TRBV13	.	TRBJ2-2	TGTGCCAGCAGCGCCCGGACCTGGGACAGGGGGCCGACCGGGGAGCTGTTTTTT	CASSARTWDRGPTGELFF
.	TRBV4-3	.	TRBJ2-6	TGCGCCAGCAGCCAGGGGACGGTCGAGGCCAACGTCCTGACTTTC	CASSQGTVEANVLTF
TRBD1	TRBV4-1	.	TRBJ1-1	TGCGCCAGCAGCTACGGACAGGGTTACACTGAAGCTTTCTTT	CASSYGQGYTEAFF
.	TRBV7-2	.	TRBJ1-6	TGTGCCAGCGCGGGAGGGCGATCACCCCTCCACTTT	CASAGGRSPLHF
.	TRBV12-3/TRBV12-4	.	TRBJ1-1	TGTGCCAGCCAACGCAGGGAAAAAGCTTTCTTT	CASQRREKAFF
TRBD1	TRBV27	.	TRBJ1-1	TGTGCCAGCAGTGTTACTTGGACAGGGGGCGGGACTGAAGCTTTCTTT	CASSVTWTGGGTEAFF
TRBD1	TRBV4-1	.	TRBJ2-7	TGCGCCAGCAGCCTGCGACAGGGGGTTAATGAGCAGTACTTC	CASSLRQGVNEQYF
.	TRBV4-1	.	TRBJ2-5	TGCGCCAGCAGCCAAGAGGTCCGCCGGGACCAAGAGACCCAGTACTTC	CASSQEVRRDQETQYF
.	TRBV5-1	once	TRBJ2-1	TGCGCCAGCCAGATAAGCGGCTACAATGAGCAGTTCTTC	CASQISGYNEQFF
.	TRBV29-1	.	TRBJ1-2	TGCAGCGTTGATTCCCCACAGTGGGGCTACACCTTC	CSVDSPQWGYTF
TRBD1	TRBV4-1	few	TRBJ2-7	TGCGCCAGCAGCCAACTGACAGGGTCCTACGAGCAGTACTTC	CASSQLTGSYEQYF
.	TRBV28	few	TRBJ2-3	TGTGCCAGCAGTTTAGTGAGGGAATCAGATACGCAGTATTTT	CASSLVRESDTQYF
TRBD2	TRBV29-1	.	TRBJ2-7	TGCAGCGCCTGGACTAGCGGGAACCAGTACGAGCAGTACTTC	CSAWTSGNQYEQYF
TRBD2	TRBV7-6	.	TRBJ2-1	TGTGCCAGCAGCTTAGTGTCTAGCGGGGGCCACAGCTCCTACAATGAGCAGTTCTTC	CASSLVSSGGHSSYNEQFF
.	TRBV29-1	.	TRBJ2-1	TGCAGCGTTGCCCTCGAGGAGGGGCTAGAGGAGCAGTTCTTC	CSVALEEGLEEQFF
.	TRBV27	.	TRBJ1-6	TGTGCCAGCAGTTTATCGTTCGGAGGACCCCTCCACTTT	CASSLSFGGPLHF
.	TRBV6-1	.	TRBJ2-1	TGTGCCAGCAGTGAACCCCCTGGTGGGGACTTGTTCTTC	CASSEPPGGDLFF
TRBD2	TRBV5-1	few	TRBJ2-1	TGCGCCAGCAAGAGCGGGAGCAATGAGCAGTTCTTC	CASKSGSNEQFF
.	TRBV20-1	.	TRBJ1-5	TGCAGTGCTAGAGATGTTGTGGCCCTCTGGGATCAGCCCCAGCATTTT	CSARDVVALWDQPQHF
.	TRBV6-1	.	TRBJ2-1	TGTGCCAGCTTCCAGGCAGGGGCGTACAATGAGCAGTTCTTC	CASFQAGAYNEQFF
.	TRBV2	few	TRBJ2-2	TGTGCCAGCAGGGTTAACACCGGGGAGCTGTTTTTT	CASRVNTGELFF
.	TRBV29-1	.	TRBJ2-7	TGCGGCGTTGAAGAGGGGGGGCAAGGGGACGAGCAGTACTTC	CGVEEGGQGDEQYF
TRBD2	TRBV10-3	.	TRBJ2-3	TGTGCCATCATGAAGGCTAGCGGGGGGGGAAGCACAGATACGCAGTATTTT	CAIMKASGGGSTDTQYF
TRBD2	TRBV29-1	.	TRBJ2-1	TGCAGCGTTACCTCAGCGGGGGGATACAATGAGCAGTTCTTC	CSVTSAGGYNEQFF
TRBD1	TRBV5-6	.	TRBJ2-1	TGTGCCAGCAGCGGCTTGGGGACAGGGCCTCGAGAGCAGTTCTTC	CASSGLGTGPREQFF
.	TRBV20-1	few	TRBJ2-7	TGCAGTGCTAAGGGGTGGGGGTTCTCCTACGAGCAGTACTTC	CSAKGWGFSYEQYF
TRBD1	TRBV29-1	.	TRBJ1-2	TGCAGCGTTGAAGAGGACAGGGACCACTATGGCTACACCTTC	CSVEEDRDHYGYTF
.	TRBV12-3/TRBV12-4	few	TRBJ2-2	TGTGCCAGCAGTTTCGGGACCTCCACCGGGGAGCTGTTTTTT	CASSFGTSTGELFF
.	TRBV11-2	.	TRBJ1-4	TGTGCCAGCAGCTTAGACAGTGGGGGAAAACTGTTTTTT	CASSLDSGGKLFF
TRBD2	TRBV27	.	TRBJ2-7	TGTGCCAGCAGTAAACTAGCGGGACCCCCTTACGAGCAGTACTTC	CASSKLAGPPYEQYF
.	TRBV2	.	TRBJ1-2	TGTGCCAGCCGGGAGGACAGTCCAGGCTACACCTTC	CASREDSPGYTF
.	TRBV5-1	few	TRBJ2-3	TGCGCCAGCAGCTTGGCTCCGACACCCACAGATACGCAGTATTTT	CASSLAPTPTDTQYF